This TCR beta chain was identified in a study of T cell repertoires in cytomegalovirus infection. As for the study in general: Indications came from public TCR beta signatures; they pointed to CMV infection and to a matching HLA type.

Germline CDR1 SGHVS, CDR2 FQNEAQ. The germline V and J ends were trimmed by 3 bases and 3 bases, with 12 bases remaining between them. The CDR3 covers 15 residues. Study-level points and caveats: HLA-C-restricted, CMV-specific TCR beta clonotypes were dominant ex vivo.

TCRdb re-derived calls from the reads in MiXCR, one entry per CDR3 protein. The sample carries under 300,000 distinct CDR3 sequences, around 20% recorded once. On this clonotype itself: What it binds is unknown.

The receptor was derived from a human donor in good health (CMV status not recorded). Some clones in this sample may be carry-over from other donors' samples. The source material was cultured PBMCs, sampled from culture after CMV antigen stimulation. The V gene is TRBV7-8, the J gene TRBJ2-4; D remains ambiguous. The CDR3 protein is CASSFSVGFKNIQYF. CDR3 DNA sequence: TGTGCCAGCAGCTTTTCGGTGGGGTTCAAAAACATTCAGTACTTC.